This TCR beta chain was recovered during a study of blood T cell repertoires in COVID-19. This CDR3 has 14 amino acids. Trimming left V 7 bases short and J 5 bases short, with 15 bases between. Germline assignment: CDR1 SGHVS and CDR2 FQNEAQ. Per the study methods: Quantification of nucleated cells was approximated via reference gene primer amplification. This table comes from immunoSEQ multiplex PCR, and its TCRdb copy is limited to in-frame clones, with some not included. The DNA gave D and trimming, while V, J and clone size come from that table. The sample has 60,000 to 100,000 clones; about 87% are singletons.

This chain links TRBV7-8 with TRBJ2-1, with D perhaps matching TRBD2 (6 bases). The TCR originated in a man between 45 and 60 years old with active COVID-19. The source material was peripheral blood. The CDR3, as DNA: TGTGCCAGCACCCTACGGGACTTCAACAATGAGCAGTTCTTC. It encodes CASTLRDFNNEQFF.